Given below is one T cell receptor (beta chain) in context. TCRdb's copy holds only in-frame clones and misses some; the assay was immunoSEQ multiplex PCR. Of tens of thousands of clones in the sample, around 85% are singletons; the top ten hold 14% to 15%. Germline-derived CDR1 and CDR2 are GTSNPN and SVGIG (reference sequence). V was shortened by 1 base and J by 8 bases, with 14 bases between the two germline ends. The CDR3 extends over 13 amino acids. The time point denotes: pretreatment peripheral blood. The data stem from a study of PD-L1 blockade in urothelial cancer. Across the study: Twenty-five of 29 patients were males with bladder-origin urothelial cancer. After treatment start, blood was analyzed at 3 weeks (second dose) and at 6 weeks. Each patient had 0 to 3 earlier chemotherapy regimens.

Specimen: PBMCs, collected around atezolizumab (anti-PD-L1) treatment. The receptor comes from a man between 60 and 75 years old with urothelial cancer. The chain recombines TRBV30 with TRBJ1-1; no clear D. CDR3 coding DNA: TGTGCCTGGAGTGCTTTGGAGGTAGGGGAAGCTTTCTTT. Translation gives CAWSALEVGEAFF. Full variable domain (missing parts from reference TRBV30 and TRBJ1-1): SQTIHQWPATLVQPVGSPLSLECTVEGTSNPNLYWYRQAAGRGLQLLFYSVGIGQISSEVPQNLSASRPQDRQFILSSKKLLLSDSGFYLCAWSALEVGEAFFGQGTRLTVV.